A single sample gave rise to the 13 T cell receptor beta chains below, sequenced in a study of yellow fever vaccine responses in identical twins. TCRdb ran MiXCR on the RT-PCR reads and lists one entry per CDR3 protein. The table records roughly 4,700 distinct CDR3 sequences, 75% to 85% of them present only once. Sequenced here: T cells from blood (PBMCs), unsorted or a sorted subset (not recorded which), sampled before or after yellow fever vaccination (not recorded which). The receptor set was obtained from a young woman who received the yellow fever vaccine.

This chain uses TRBV7-9 with TRBJ2-1; a possible D gene is TRBD2 (6 bases). The CDR3 has 16 residues. V lost 4 bases and J lost 4, with 17 bases in between. Germline CDR1 is SEHNR and CDR2 is FQNEAQ (reference sequence). The CDR3 reads CASSSGWGDPYNEQFF. The CDR3 DNA sequence: TGTGCCAGCAGCTCTGGTTGGGGGGACCCTTACAATGAGCAGTTCTTC.

This clonotype occurred once. The chain carries TRBV2 and TRBJ2-1; the D is unclear. Germline CDR1 is SNHLY and CDR2 is FYNNEI. V was clipped by 7 bases and J by 8 bases, with 12 bases between them. CDR3 length: 12 residues. CDR3 sequence reads: CASITRRYEQFF. The CDR3 DNA sequence: TGTGCCAGCATTACACGCCGTTATGAGCAGTTCTTC.

CDR3 sequence (DNA): TGCGCCAGCAGTCAGGGGAAGGCTTACAATGAGCAGTTCTTC. Encoded protein: CASSQGKAYNEQFF. V usage is TRBV23-1 and J usage is TRBJ2-1; no clear D. TRBV23-1 is treated as an ORF (open reading frame) with a function not yet certain. The CDR3 runs 14 residues. Trimming cost V 3 bases and J 4 bases, with 10 bases left between them.

This chain uses TRBV11-1 with TRBJ2-1; 11 bases line up with TRBD2. V gave up 5 bases and J gave up 4 bases; unmatched junction bases: 7. The CDR3 length is 16 residues. CDR1 is SGHAT, CDR2 FQDESV, per germline (reference sequence). The CDR3 DNA sequence: TGTGCCAGCAGCCCCAGGACTAGCGGGCAGTACAATGAGCAGTTCTTC. Amino acid sequence: CASSPRTSGQYNEQFF.

The chain has TRBV5-5 and TRBJ2-1; the match to TRBD2 covers 7 bases. The germline V gene has CDR1 SGHKS and CDR2 YYEKEE (reference sequence). The CDR3 consists of 14 residues. J lost 0 bases, V lost 7 bases, and 4 bases had no gene match. CDR3 region: CASLGGSSYNEQFF. In nucleotides, the CDR3 is TGTGCCAGCTTGGGGGGGAGCTCCTACAATGAGCAGTTCTTC.

A few counts support this clonotype. V gene TRBV11-3 combines with J gene TRBJ2-3, with a possible D match to TRBD2 (6 bases). The germline CDR1 and CDR2 sequences are SGHNT and YENEEA. The CDR3 is 17 residues long. V lost 1 base and J 5 bases, leaving 19 bases between the germline ends. The CDR3 loop is CASSLGFPSWGVDTQYF. CDR3 sequence (DNA): TGTGCCAGCAGCTTAGGGTTCCCTAGCTGGGGGGTAGATACGCAGTATTTT.

V and J are TRBV4-1 and TRBJ2-7, with unresolved D. Between the trimmed V and J ends, which lost 0 bases and 2 bases, there was a span of 11 bases. The CDR3 runs 15 residues. From germline, CDR1 is MGHRA and CDR2 YSYEKL. The CDR3 bases are TGCGCCAGCAGCCAAGAGGTAGCCTGGGCCTACGAGCAGTACTTC. Amino acid sequence: CASSQEVAWAYEQYF.

This chain joins TRBV23-1 and TRBJ1-2; possible D gene TRBD1, 5 bases. TRBV23-1 is labeled an ORF, and its function is uncertain. This CDR3 spans 17 amino acids. The V gene lost 6 bases and the J gene lost 1 base, with 21 bases spanning the gap. Written as DNA, the CDR3 is TGCGCCAGCAGCCTCTCGGGACTCATGGTCCGTAACTATGGCTACACCTTC. As protein: CASSLSGLMVRNYGYTF.

This clonotype was found a few times. In DNA form, the CDR3 reads TGTGCCAGCAGCTTAAACCCCCGGTCTGAAGCTTTCTTT. Translating gives CASSLNPRSEAFF. This chain connects TRBV7-3 to TRBJ1-1; no clear D gene. The CDR3 runs 13 residues. In germline, CDR1 is SGHTA, CDR2 FQGTGA. Trimming stripped 1 base from V and 6 bases from J, with 9 bases between.

The chain couples TRBV29-1 to TRBJ2-7, with D tentatively TRBD1 (6 bases). V was trimmed by 6 bases and J by 3 bases, leaving 9 bases between them. CDR3 size: 11 residues. CDR1 SQVTM and CDR2 ANQGSEA come from the germline V gene. The CDR3 region has the DNA TGCAGCGTCTTGACAGGCTACGAGCAGTACTTC. This gives the protein CSVLTGYEQYF.

The chain employs TRBV7-6 and TRBJ1-1; D gene ambiguous. This CDR3 is built from 13 residues. Germline lookup yields CDR1 SGHVS and CDR2 FNYEAQ. Trimming pared 1 base from V and 1 base from J, leaving 4 bases between. The CDR3 reads CASSLEGNTEAFF. The CDR3 DNA is TGTGCCAGCAGCTTAGAGGGGAACACTGAAGCTTTCTTT.

V gene TRBV12-3 or TRBV12-4 combines with J gene TRBJ2-3; 7 nucleotides match TRBD1. V gave up 5 bases and J gave up 0 bases; unmatched junction bases: 14. The CDR3 runs to 18 residues. The CDR3 loop is CASSLDRAAPSSTDTQYF. CDR3 coding DNA: TGTGCCAGCAGTCTTGACAGGGCCGCCCCATCCAGCACAGATACGCAGTATTTT.

This rearrangement joins TRBV29-1 to TRBJ2-5; 10 bases agree with TRBD2. CDR1 and CDR2 (germline): SQVTM, ANQGSEA. The ends lost 6 bases at V and 2 bases at J; junction bases unmatched: 6. The CDR3 runs 14 residues. The CDR3 nucleotides read TGCAGCGTCGTAGGGACTAGCGCACAAGAGACCCAGTACTTC. Translated: CSVVGTSAQETQYF. The full variable domain, in which reference TRBV29-1 and TRBJ2-5 provide the parts outside the CDR3, is SAVISQKPSRDICQRGTSLTIQCQVDSQVTMMFWYRQQPGQSLTLIATANQGSEATYESGFVIDKFPISRPNLTFSTLTVSNMSPEDSSIYLCSVVGTSAQETQYFGPGTRLLVL.